These T cell receptor beta chains were read from a single sample in a study of blood T cell repertoires in COVID-19. Assay used: immunoSEQ multiplex PCR; TCRdb lists only in-frame clones, some missing. The table shows approximately 97,000 clones, with about four fifths occurring only once. Sequencing was performed on peripheral blood. The receptors here all came from a man between 40 and 49 years old with active or convalescent COVID-19. Both conserved end residues are part of each CDR3. A D gene is named only where the DNA matches it firmly. Expanded clones get a size class; other rows say once, few or many, or leave the size out.

abundance,v_gene,d_gene,j_gene,CDR3aa,CDR3nt
NA,TRBV5-1,NA,TRBJ2-5,CASSFEAAQETQYF,TGCGCCAGCAGCTTCGAAGCGGCCCAAGAGACCCAGTACTTC
NA,TRBV24-1,TRBD1,TRBJ2-1,CATSDLKGQGINEQFF,TGTGCCACCAGTGATTTGAAAGGACAGGGAATCAATGAGCAGTTCTTC
few,TRBV5-5,NA,TRBJ2-3,CASSLVAPTDTQYF,TGTGCCAGCAGCTTGGTGGCCCCCACAGATACGCAGTATTTT
NA,TRBV10-3,NA,TRBJ2-3,CAISDGGRGNTDTQYF,TGTGCCATCAGTGACGGGGGGCGAGGGAACACAGATACGCAGTATTTT
NA,TRBV4-2,TRBD1,TRBJ1-1,CASSQETGVNTEAFF,TGTGCCAGCAGCCAAGAAACAGGGGTGAACACTGAAGCTTTCTTT
NA,TRBV19,TRBD1,TRBJ1-4,CASSIQGATNEKLFF,TGTGCCAGTAGTATACAGGGGGCAACTAATGAAAAACTGTTTTTT
once,TRBV6-4,TRBD2,TRBJ2-1,CASSAGLAGNNEQFF,TGTGCCAGCAGTGCGGGACTAGCGGGTAACAATGAGCAGTTCTTC
NA,TRBV27,TRBD2,TRBJ2-2,CASTRTSYPGELFF,TGTGCCAGCACCCGGACTAGTTATCCCGGGGAGCTGTTTTTT
NA,TRBV18,NA,TRBJ1-1,CASSSIGGRNTEAFF,TGTGCCAGCTCATCCATCGGAGGGAGGAACACTGAAGCTTTCTTT
once,TRBV7-8,NA,TRBJ2-5,CASSLVLAGRETQYF,TGTGCCAGCAGCTTAGTTCTGGCGGGCCGAGAGACCCAGTACTTC
NA,TRBV29-1,TRBD1,TRBJ1-2,CSVEEQGGGYTF,TGCAGCGTTGAAGAACAAGGGGGCGGCTACACCTTC